What follows are 23 T cell receptor beta chains derived from one specimen sequenced in a study of CD8 T cells in ankylosing spondylitis. MiXCR was run by TCRdb on the 5' RACE reads, yielding one entry per CDR3 protein. The table lists fewer than 150,000 distinct CDR3 sequences, just under 7.5% of them singletons, with 9.5% to 15% in the top ten. The sequenced sample was blood, either unsorted or a sorted T cell fraction (not recorded which). All receptors come from a female donor with ankylosing spondylitis or in good health (not recorded which).

In its sample, this clonotype was seen many times. J is TRBJ1-2 and V is TRBV5-1, with 7 bases matching TRBD1. V lost 6 bases, J lost 7 bases, and 18 bases stayed unmatched. This CDR3 comprises 16 residues. From germline, CDR1 is SGHRS and CDR2 YFSETQ. The CDR3 sequence: CASTSPGQEIYGGYTF. As DNA, the CDR3 is TGCGCCAGCACCTCTCCAGGACAGGAGATTTATGGTGGCTACACCTTC.

This clonotype was detected many times. The chain links TRBV6-4 to TRBJ2-6; no reliable D call. Germline V gives CDR1 MRHNA, CDR2 SNTAGT. V was trimmed by 5 bases and J by 0 bases, leaving 5 bases between them. The CDR3 has 14 amino acids. The CDR3 sequence is CASSSSSGANVLTF. The CDR3, as DNA: TGTGCCAGCAGTTCAAGCTCTGGGGCCAACGTCCTGACTTTC.

This clonotype was recorded at least ten times. This chain uses TRBV12-3 or TRBV12-4 with TRBJ1-1, with a tentative D call TRBD1 (5 bases). V dropped 6 bases and J dropped 1 base, with 12 bases sitting between them. The CDR3 consists of 14 residues. DNA for the CDR3: TGTGCCAGCAGGCCCGGTGGGGGGAACACTGAAGCTTTCTTT. Translation: CASRPGGGNTEAFF.

This clonotype showed up many times. CDR3 protein: CASSRGELDTQYF. CDR3 bases: TGCGCCAGCAGCCGCGGGGAGTTAGATACGCAGTATTTT. The chain carries TRBV5-1 and TRBJ2-3; the D gene is possibly TRBD2 (6 bases). The CDR3 sequence is 13 residues long. The V and J ends lost 4 bases and 5 bases respectively, with 11 bases between them. Per the germline V gene, CDR1 is SGHRS and CDR2 is YFSETQ. Variable domain in full (rest from reference TRBV5-1 and TRBJ2-3): KAGVTQTPRYLIKTRGQQVTLSCSPISGHRSVSWYQQTPGQGLQFLFEYFSETQRNKGNFPGRFSGRQFSNSRSEMNVSTLELGDSALYLCASSRGELDTQYFGPGTRLTVL.

This clonotype was found a few times. This chain links TRBV6-5 with TRBJ2-7; tentative D call: TRBD1 (5 bases). The V end was cut by 7 bases, the J end by 2 bases, with 6 bases between. The V gene's germline CDR1 is MNHEY and CDR2 SVGAGI. This CDR3 is 11 amino acids long. The CDR3 bases are TGTGCCAGCAAGGGGACCTACGAGCAGTACTTC. Protein sequence: CASKGTYEQYF.

This clonotype has only a few counts. The V call is TRBV7-2, the J call TRBJ2-3; 9 nucleotides align to TRBD1. This CDR3 comprises 15 residues. V dropped 5 bases and J dropped 4; count of bases not matched to a gene: 7. The germline gives CDR1 SGHTA, CDR2 FQGNSA. As DNA, the CDR3 is TGTGCCAGCAGCCTCGGGACAGGGTATGCAGATACGCAGTATTTT. Its translation is CASSLGTGYADTQYF.

In regard to this clonotype: The junction and the germline gene differ at one end; a read error may be behind it. The CDR3 region is CAISLGLGSGELFF. The CDR3 DNA is TGTGCCATCAGCCTCGGTCTGGGCTCCGGGGAGCTGTTTTTT. This chain joins TRBV5-5 and TRBJ2-2; no firm D call. Germline values: CDR1 SGHKS, CDR2 YYEKEE (reference sequence). The CDR3 has 14 residues.

This clonotype was detected ten times or more. This chain connects TRBV6-2 or TRBV6-3 to TRBJ1-1, with no clear D. In germline, CDR1 is MNHEY, CDR2 SVGEGT. This CDR3 has 11 amino acids. Trimming left V 7 bases short and J 1 base short, with 4 bases between. The CDR3 DNA reads TGTGCCAGCATTACGAACACTGAAGCTTTCTTT. Amino acids: CASITNTEAFF.

This clonotype was observed at least ten times. This sequence joins TRBV4-2 and TRBJ2-7; 8 nucleotides align to TRBD1. V shed 3 bases and J 2 bases; nucleotides not matched to a gene: 3. CDR3 length: 14 amino acids. Germline V gene lookup returns CDR1 LGHNA and CDR2 YNFKEQ. CDR3 sequence reads: CASSQETGAYEQYF. The CDR3 region has the DNA TGTGCCAGCAGCCAGGAGACAGGGGCCTACGAGCAGTACTTC.

This clonotype was seen at least ten times. The chain combines TRBV24-1 with TRBJ2-5; the D call may be TRBD1 or TRBD2 (6 bases each). This CDR3 region has 14 residues. The V gene lost 2 bases and the J gene lost 5 bases, with 11 bases spanning the gap. Germline loops: CDR1 KGHDR, CDR2 SFDVKD. The CDR3 DNA reads TGTGCCACCAGTGATTCCTTCGGGGGCGAGACCCAGTACTTC. It yields the protein CATSDSFGGETQYF.

This clonotype showed up many times. This chain uses TRBV15 with TRBJ2-5, with 9 nucleotides matching TRBD1. The CDR3 extends over 15 amino acids. J lost 5 bases, V lost 4 bases, and 8 bases had no gene match. From germline, CDR1 is LNHNV and CDR2 YYDKDF (reference sequence). The CDR3 DNA sequence: TGTGCCACCAGCACCCCCGGGACAGGGATCGAGACCCAGTACTTC. Its protein product is CATSTPGTGIETQYF.

Many counts were recorded for this clonotype. This chain joins TRBV5-1 and TRBJ2-5, with D maybe TRBD1 (6 bases). Germline CDR1 SGHRS, CDR2 YFSETQ. The V gene lost 3 bases and the J gene lost 5 bases, with 11 bases spanning the gap. CDR3 length: 13 amino acids. The CDR3 DNA follows: TGCGCCAGCAGCTCAACAGGGATGGAGACCCAGTACTTC. This encodes CASSSTGMETQYF.

This clonotype has ten or more counts. V is TRBV6-4 and J is TRBJ2-7, with D unresolved. The V gene's germline CDR1 is MRHNA and CDR2 SNTAGT. With 6 bases removed from V and 2 bases from J, the gap between germline ends came to 17 bases. This CDR3 has 15 residues. The CDR3 sequence: CASSPSAAEAYEQYF. The CDR3 DNA follows: TGTGCCAGCAGCCCGTCGGCGGCGGAAGCCTACGAGCAGTACTTC.

This clonotype was counted many times. V and J are TRBV9 and TRBJ2-1, with TRBD2 identical over 10 bases. Looked up from germline, CDR1 is SGDLS and CDR2 is YYNGEE. After removal of 0 bases from V and 6 bases from J, the junction contained 6 bases not matched to a gene. The CDR3 covers 16 residues. CDR3: CASSVAPSGGGNEQFF. DNA of the CDR3: TGTGCCAGCAGCGTAGCTCCGAGCGGGGGGGGCAATGAGCAGTTCTTC.

This clonotype was picked up many times. The J gene is TRBJ1-2, the V gene TRBV5-1, with 7 nucleotides matching TRBD1. CDR3 length: 16 residues. V was clipped by 3 bases and J by 3 bases; unmatched bases: 11. Per germline, CDR1 SGHRS and CDR2 YFSETQ. The CDR3 coding sequence is TGCGCCAGCAGCTCCTGGTCCGACAGGGAGGACTATGGCTACACCTTC. It specifies CASSSWSDREDYGYTF.

This clonotype was counted at least ten times. J is TRBJ1-2 and V is TRBV6-1; TRBD1 aligns across 8 bases. Germline V lookup: CDR1 MNHNS, CDR2 SASEGT. The J segment lost 8 bases and the V segment lost 1 base, leaving 9 bases of the junction unmatched. The CDR3 has 15 amino acids. The CDR3 region is CASSEGLGQGQGYTF. The CDR3 DNA is TGTGCCAGCAGTGAAGGCCTCGGACAGGGACAGGGCTACACCTTC.

This clonotype was counted ten times or more. This chain joins TRBV3-1 and TRBJ2-1; D possibly uses TRBD1 or TRBD2 (6 bases each). This CDR3 contains 16 residues. Trimming cost V 6 bases and J 0 bases, with 15 bases left between them. Looked up from germline, CDR1 is LGHDT and CDR2 is YNNKEL (reference sequence). CDR3 bases: TGTGCCAGCAGTCAGATCGGGGGCCACTCCTACAATGAGCAGTTCTTC. Protein product: CASSQIGGHSYNEQFF.

This clonotype was picked up a small number of times. V is TRBV20-1 and J is TRBJ1-1; D ambiguous. The germline V and J ends were trimmed by 5 bases and 1 base, with 17 bases remaining between them. CDR1 and CDR2 from the germline V gene are DFQATT and SNEGSKA (reference sequence). There are 15 residues in the CDR3. The CDR3 sequence is CSAPRDGRRNTEAFF. The DNA of the CDR3 is TGCAGTGCTCCCCGAGACGGGCGGAGGAACACTGAAGCTTTCTTT.

This clonotype was observed at least ten times. The V and J genes are TRBV5-4 and TRBJ2-5, with 10 bases identical to TRBD2. This CDR3 contains 15 residues. After removal of 4 bases from V and 2 bases from J, the junction contained 5 bases not matched to a gene. CDR1 is SGHNT and CDR2 is YYREEE in the germline V gene (reference sequence). CDR3 sequence reads: CASSPSGGPQETQYF. As DNA, the CDR3 is TGTGCCAGCAGCCCTAGCGGGGGCCCTCAAGAGACCCAGTACTTC.

This clonotype was seen ten or more times. The chain links TRBV6-1 to TRBJ2-7, with 8 bases lining up with TRBD1. Germline lookup yields CDR1 MNHNS and CDR2 SASEGT. CDR3 length: 14 residues. J lost 4 bases, V lost 6 bases, and 8 bases had no gene match. This chain's CDR3 is CASRLQGGGYEQYF. Written as DNA, the CDR3 is TGTGCCAGCAGACTACAGGGGGGTGGTTACGAGCAGTACTTC.

The rearrangement joins TRBV28 to TRBJ2-7; 9 nucleotides agree with TRBD1. The CDR3 extends over 14 amino acids. The trim removed 1 base at V and 6 bases at J, leaving 4 bases unmatched. Germline V gene sequence: CDR1 MDHEN, CDR2 SYDVKM. The CDR3 reads CASSLSGTGPEQYF. CDR3 sequence (DNA): TGTGCCAGCAGTTTATCGGGGACAGGGCCCGAGCAGTACTTC.

This clonotype occurred many times. The chain couples TRBV4-1 to TRBJ1-5; D not certain. The CDR3 runs to 15 residues. Germline loops: CDR1 MGHRA, CDR2 YSYEKL. Deletions cut 1 base from V and 2 bases from J, with 9 bases between. The CDR3 DNA is TGCGCCAGCAGCCAAGGAAGGATGGGCAATCAGCCCCAGCATTTT. Protein product: CASSQGRMGNQPQHF.

In regard to this clonotype: This could be a read error, since a much larger clone is one nucleotide away. This chain links TRBV7-2 with TRBJ2-1, with TRBD2 matching 7 bases. The CDR3 consists of 14 residues. Germline CDR1 and CDR2: SGHTA and FQGNSA. This CDR3 reads CANSLSSGYNEQFF. For the CDR3, the DNA is TGTGCCAACAGCTTATCTAGCGGCTACAATGAGCAGTTCTTC.